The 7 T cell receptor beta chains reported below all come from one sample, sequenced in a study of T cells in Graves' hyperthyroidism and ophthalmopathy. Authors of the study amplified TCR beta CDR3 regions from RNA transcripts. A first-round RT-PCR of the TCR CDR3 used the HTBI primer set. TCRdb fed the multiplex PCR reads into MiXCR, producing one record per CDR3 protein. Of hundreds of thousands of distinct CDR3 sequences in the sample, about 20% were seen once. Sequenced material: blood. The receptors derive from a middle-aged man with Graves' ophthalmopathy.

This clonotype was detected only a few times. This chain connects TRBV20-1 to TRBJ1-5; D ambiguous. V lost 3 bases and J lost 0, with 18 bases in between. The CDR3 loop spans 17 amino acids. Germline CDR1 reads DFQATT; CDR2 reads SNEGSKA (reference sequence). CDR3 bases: TGCAGTGCTAGGAGGATGAGGGTCGGGGATAGCAATCAGCCCCAGCATTTT. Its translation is CSARRMRVGDSNQPQHF.

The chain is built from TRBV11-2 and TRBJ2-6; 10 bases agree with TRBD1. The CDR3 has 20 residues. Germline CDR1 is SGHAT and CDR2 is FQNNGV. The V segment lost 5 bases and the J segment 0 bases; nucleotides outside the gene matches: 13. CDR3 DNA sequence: TGTGCCAGCAGCCAACGACGCCCGGGACAGGGGTACTCTGGGGCCAACGTCCTGACTTTC. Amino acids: CASSQRRPGQGYSGANVLTF.

CDR3 bases: TGCAGTGCTAGAGAGACCAGGGCGAACAACGAGCAGTACTTC. Its translation: CSARETRANNEQYF. The chain uses TRBV20-1 and TRBJ2-7, with D possibly being TRBD1 (5 bases). Germline CDR1 reads DFQATT; CDR2 reads SNEGSKA (reference sequence). This CDR3 region has 14 residues. V lost 0 bases to trimming and J lost 5 bases, with 14 bases between them.

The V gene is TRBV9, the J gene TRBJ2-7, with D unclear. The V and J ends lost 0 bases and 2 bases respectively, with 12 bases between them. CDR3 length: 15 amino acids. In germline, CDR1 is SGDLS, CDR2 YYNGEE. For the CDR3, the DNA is TGTGCCAGCAGCGTAGAGGGCAATACCGCCTACGAGCAGTACTTC. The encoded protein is CASSVEGNTAYEQYF.

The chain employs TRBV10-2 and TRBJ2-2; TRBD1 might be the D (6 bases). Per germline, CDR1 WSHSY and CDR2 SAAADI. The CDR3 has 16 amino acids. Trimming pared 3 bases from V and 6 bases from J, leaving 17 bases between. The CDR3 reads CASSELQGSFPGELFF. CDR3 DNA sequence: TGCGCCAGCAGTGAACTCCAGGGGTCTTTCCCCGGGGAGCTGTTTTTT.

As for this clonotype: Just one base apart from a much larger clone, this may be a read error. The CDR3 DNA is TGTGCCAGCAGTGGGGGACAGACCCCAGGAGAGACCCAGTACTTC. Translating it yields CASSGGQTPGETQYF. This rearrangement joins TRBV2 to TRBJ2-5, with 7 nucleotides matching TRBD1. This CDR3 contains 15 residues. Germline V lookup: CDR1 SNHLY, CDR2 FYNNEI. V lost 4 bases to trimming and J lost 4 bases; unmatched junction nucleotides: 9. The whole variable domain, filled in from reference TRBV2 and TRBJ2-5, reads EPEVTQTPSHQVTQMGQEVILRCVPISNHLYFYWYRQILGQKVEFLVSFYNNEISEKSEIFDDQFSVERPDGSNFTLKIRSTKLEDSAMYFCASSGGQTPGETQYFGPGTRLLVL.

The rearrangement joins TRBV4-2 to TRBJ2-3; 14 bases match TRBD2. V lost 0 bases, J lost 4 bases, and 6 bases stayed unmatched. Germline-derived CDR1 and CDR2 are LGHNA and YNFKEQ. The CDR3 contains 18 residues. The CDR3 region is CASSQDSRLAGGPDTQYF. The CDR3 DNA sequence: TGTGCCAGCAGCCAAGACTCCAGACTAGCGGGGGGGCCAGATACGCAGTATTTT.